Each of the 15 T cell receptor beta chains below was sequenced from the same sample in a study of blood T cell repertoires in COVID-19. The assay was immunoSEQ multiplex PCR, and TCRdb's table has in-frame clones only and misses some. The sample lists around 130,000 clones, about four fifths seen once, with around 10% in the top ten. Specimen: peripheral blood. The receptor set was obtained from a human donor in a cohort sampled during active COVID-19.

The chain links TRBV2 to TRBJ2-1, with TRBD2 identical over 7 bases. There are 17 residues in the CDR3. CDR1 and CDR2 from the germline V gene are SNHLY and FYNNEI. V trimming: 4 bases; J trimming: 0 bases; junction bases outside the gene matches: 9. The CDR3 nucleotides read TGTGCCAGCAGTGCCTCACTAGCGCTCAGCTCCTACAATGAGCAGTTCTTC. The encoded protein is CASSASLALSSYNEQFF. The variable domain in full, with the rest retrieved from reference TRBV2 and TRBJ2-1, is EPEVTQTPSHQVTQMGQEVILRCVPISNHLYFYWYRQILGQKVEFLVSFYNNEISEKSEIFDDQFSVERPDGSNFTLKIRSTKLEDSAMYFCASSASLALSSYNEQFFGPGTRLTVL.

This clone has just a few counts. The V call is TRBV5-4, the J call TRBJ1-1; D possibly corresponds to TRBD1 (5 bases). Germline CDR1 is SGHNT and CDR2 is YYREEE (reference sequence). CDR3 length: 14 residues. V shed 4 bases and J shed 5 bases, with 15 bases lying between them. CDR3 sequence reads: CASSGTGLDTEAFF. The DNA of the CDR3 is TGTGCCAGCAGCGGGACTGGCCTCGATACTGAAGCTTTCTTT.

This chain uses TRBV20-1 with TRBJ2-3; 10 nucleotides align to TRBD2. CDR1 and CDR2 (germline): DFQATT, SNEGSKA (reference sequence). The junction had 9 bases not matched to a gene; V was cut back by 3 bases and J by 0 bases. CDR3 length equals 17 residues. CDR3 sequence reads: CSASSPSGGLSTDTQYF. The CDR3 DNA follows: TGCAGTGCTAGTTCGCCTAGCGGGGGCCTAAGCACAGATACGCAGTATTTT.

Points on this clone: Additional DNA sequences in this sample encode the identical CDR3. The chain employs TRBV4-3 and TRBJ2-7, with 9 bases matching TRBD1. From germline, CDR1 is LGHNA and CDR2 YSLEER. Trimming removed 0 bases from V and 3 bases from J; junction bases left unmatched: 3. The length of the CDR3 is 15 residues. The CDR3 DNA follows: TGCGCCAGCAGCCAAGATCTGGGACAGGGCTACGAGCAGTACTTC. Translated: CASSQDLGQGYEQYF.

The V and J genes are TRBV11-1 and TRBJ1-1; possible D gene TRBD1, 5 bases. Trimming removed 3 bases at V and 1 base at J, with 12 bases between. The CDR3 length is 15 residues. Germline assignment: CDR1 SGHAT and CDR2 FQDESV (reference sequence). In nucleotides, the CDR3 is TGTGCCAGCAGCTTCGGGACTGGGGGGAACACTGAAGCTTTCTTT. It yields the protein CASSFGTGGNTEAFF. The full variable domain, in which reference TRBV11-1 and TRBJ1-1 provide the parts outside the CDR3, is EAEVAQSPRYKITEKSQAVAFWCDPISGHATLYWYRQILGQGPELLVQFQDESVVDDSQLPKDRFSAERLKGVDSTLKIQPAELGDSAMYLCASSFGTGGNTEAFFGQGTRLTVV.

The chain employs TRBV6-2 or TRBV6-3 and TRBJ2-6; 8 bases align to TRBD1. This CDR3 comprises 16 residues. The V gene end was trimmed by 5 bases and the J gene end by 1 base; junction bases not matched to a gene: 4. From germline, CDR1 is MNHEY and CDR2 SVGEGT. In DNA, the CDR3 is TGTGCCAGCAGTACGGACAGGGTTTCTGGGGCCAACGTCCTGACTTTC. Translated, it gives CASSTDRVSGANVLTF.

The sample holds a few counts of this clone. This chain links TRBV6-2 or TRBV6-3 with TRBJ2-5; perhaps TRBD2 as D (6 bases). V shed 5 bases and J shed 5 bases, with 12 bases lying between them. This CDR3 contains 13 residues. Germline V lookup: CDR1 MNHEY, CDR2 SVGEGT. The CDR3 here is CASSVEGVETQYF. In DNA, the CDR3 is TGTGCCAGCAGTGTGGAGGGCGTGGAGACCCAGTACTTC.

This clone was picked up one time. The J gene is TRBJ1-4, the V gene TRBV3-1 (or the pseudogene TRBV3-2), with D hard to call. Trimming pared 2 bases from V and 7 bases from J, leaving 14 bases between. CDR1 and CDR2 (germline): LGHDT, YNNKEL (reference sequence). The CDR3 spans 15 residues. CDR3 protein: CASSQQSGMGEKLFF. The CDR3 bases are TGTGCCAGCAGCCAACAGTCAGGCATGGGTGAAAAACTGTTTTTT.

In the case of this clone: Other nucleotide sequences from this sample produce the same CDR3. This chain uses TRBV20-1 with TRBJ2-5; 10 bases agree with TRBD2. Germline V lookup: CDR1 DFQATT, CDR2 SNEGSKA (reference sequence). The CDR3 is 16 amino acids. The V gene end was trimmed by 3 bases and the J gene end by 5 bases; junction bases not matched to a gene: 12. The CDR3 protein is CSASGGLAGAGETQYF. The CDR3 DNA reads as TGCAGTGCTAGTGGTGGGCTAGCGGGGGCGGGGGAGACCCAGTACTTC.

The chain carries TRBV9 and TRBJ2-3, with TRBD1 matching 8 bases. The V gene end was trimmed by 0 bases and the J gene end by 2 bases; junction bases not matched to a gene: 5. Germline CDR1 SGDLS, CDR2 YYNGEE. This CDR3 is 16 amino acids long. CDR3 sequence (DNA): TGTGCCAGCAGCGTAGGGGCAGGGGGCCTCACAGATACGCAGTATTTT. Translated: CASSVGAGGLTDTQYF.

This clone was detected only a few times. V and J are TRBV11-2 and TRBJ1-4, with TRBD1 identical over 7 bases. In germline, CDR1 is SGHAT, CDR2 FQNNGV. This CDR3 spans 15 amino acids. The ends lost 1 base at V and 5 bases at J; junction bases unmatched: 4. The CDR3 region has the DNA TGTGCCAGCAGCTTAGGGGACAGAAGGAATGAAAAACTGTTTTTT. Translated, it gives CASSLGDRRNEKLFF.

V is TRBV9 and J is TRBJ2-1; 14 bases agree with TRBD2. Germline CDR1 and CDR2: SGDLS and YYNGEE. V lost 4 bases, J lost 6 bases, and 6 bases stayed unmatched. The CDR3 length is 16 residues. CDR3: CASSPVGLAGANEQFF. The CDR3, as DNA: TGTGCCAGCAGCCCCGTGGGACTAGCGGGGGCCAATGAGCAGTTCTTC.

This clone has just a few counts. The V and J genes are TRBV19 and TRBJ2-5; 7 bases line up with TRBD1. The CDR3 covers 16 residues. Germline CDR1 and CDR2: LNHDA and SQIVND (reference sequence). Losses at the gene ends were 3 bases for V and 0 bases for J; bases not matched to a gene: 7. CDR3 sequence (DNA): TGTGCCAGTAGTATTCGGACAGGAGACTACCAAGAGACCCAGTACTTC. Its protein is CASSIRTGDYQETQYF.

V gene TRBV11-3 combines with J gene TRBJ2-2, with a weak D call TRBD1 (5 bases). V lost 5 bases, J lost 3 bases, and 10 bases lay in between. Per the germline V gene, CDR1 is SGHNT and CDR2 is YENEEA. CDR3 length equals 14 residues. CDR3 nucleotide sequence: TGTGCCAGCAGCCCCCAGGGTGACACCGGGGAGCTGTTTTTT. Translation: CASSPQGDTGELFF.

This sequence joins TRBV19 and TRBJ2-5, with 12 bases matching TRBD2. Germline CDR1 reads LNHDA; CDR2 reads SQIVND (reference sequence). V was clipped by 3 bases and J by 6 bases; unmatched bases: 8. The CDR3 is 16 amino acids. The CDR3 loop reads CASSIASGGARKTQYF. CDR3 DNA: TGTGCCAGTAGTATTGCTAGCGGGGGGGCTAGGAAGACCCAGTACTTC.